Described below is a single T cell receptor beta chain sequence and its context. TCRdb's table, derived via immunoSEQ multiplex PCR, lists solely in-frame clones and lacks some. The data show some 100,000 clones, roughly four fifths seen once. This sample is part of a study of CD8 T cell repertoires and HIV-1 epitope variants. Across the whole study: T cells were stimulated with Twenty-five Gag and Nef peptides separately. An uncultured baseline aliquot held 1M T cells.

V was trimmed by 3 bases and J by 5 bases, leaving 6 bases between them. This CDR3 has 12 amino acids. CDR1 PRHDT and CDR2 FYEKMQ come from the germline V gene (reference sequence). The chain combines TRBV13 with TRBJ2-3; D unresolved. The clonotype was recovered from a male donor with HIV. The sequencing input was uncultured baseline CD8+ T cells from peripheral blood mononuclear cells (PBMCs). The CDR3 sequence: CASSFWGDTQYF. The CDR3 DNA reads TGTGCCAGCAGCTTTTGGGGAGATACGCAGTATTTT.